This T cell receptor beta chain was identified in a study of naive and memory T cell subsets. Whole-study results and caveats: This RNA-based method may be sensitive to activation-related transcript changes.

As regards this clonotype: The antigen is unknown.

The CDR3 consists of 13 residues. The V and J ends lost 6 bases and 1 base respectively, with 4 bases between them. In germline, CDR1 is MNHEY, CDR2 SVGAGI. A UMI-containing oligonucleotide was joined by 3' ligation to the TCR cDNA template. RNA was extracted from 2.5 to 3 ml of whole blood of healthy adults. Cells were not sorted; total RNA input targeted 1 to 1000 ng. Four PCR rounds used nested alpha and beta constant region primers plus the SP2 primer. TCRdb used MiXCR to reprocess the 5' RACE reads, holding one entry per CDR3 protein. The table includes more than 45,000 distinct CDR3 sequences, about 7.2% detected once.

V gene TRBV6-5 combines with J gene TRBJ2-6; no clear D. This TCR came from a male donor in good health. The CDR3 sequence: CASRGSGANVLTF. The CDR3 DNA is TGTGCCAGCAGGGGGTCTGGGGCCAACGTCCTGACTTTC.